These 21 T cell receptor beta chains originate from one sample sequenced in a study of blood T cell repertoires in COVID-19. Assay used: immunoSEQ multiplex PCR; TCRdb lists only in-frame clones, some missing. Of some 100,000 clones listed, approximately 90% were seen once; the top ten hold about 1%. The specimen was peripheral blood. The receptors come from a man in his 60s with acute or convalescent COVID-19.

J is TRBJ2-2 and V is TRBV4-1; D gene unclear. CDR3 length: 13 amino acids. V lost 4 bases, J lost 3 bases, and 6 bases lay in between. Germline V lookup: CDR1 MGHRA, CDR2 YSYEKL. The CDR3 protein is CASSREYTGELFF. CDR3 nucleotides: TGCGCCAGCAGCCGCGAGTACACCGGGGAGCTGTTTTTT.

The DNA of the CDR3 is TGTGCCAGCAGCTTAGATTCAATCTACGGGTCTGGGGCCAACGTCCTGACTTTC. This gives the protein CASSLDSIYGSGANVLTF. The V gene is TRBV11-3, the J gene TRBJ2-6; D is ambiguous. The V and J ends lost 0 bases and 1 base respectively, with 13 bases between them. Germline V gene data show CDR1 as SGHNT and CDR2 as YENEEA. The CDR3 extends over 18 amino acids.

This chain's CDR3 is CASSLGQGEFYGYTF. The CDR3 DNA sequence: TGTGCCAGCAGCTTGGGACAGGGGGAGTTCTATGGCTACACCTTC. The gene calls are TRBV7-9 and TRBJ1-2; the match to TRBD1 covers 11 bases. V shed 3 bases, J shed 4 bases, and the junction held 4 bases outside the gene matches. CDR1 and CDR2 (germline): SEHNR, FQNEAQ (reference sequence). CDR3 length: 15 residues. The full variable domain, completed using reference TRBV7-9 and TRBJ1-2, is DTGVSQNPRHKITKRGQNVTFRCDPISEHNRLYWYRQTLGQGPEFLTYFQNEAQLEKSRLLSDRFSAERPKGSFSTLEIQRTEQGDSAMYLCASSLGQGEFYGYTFGSGTRLTVV.

V is TRBV6-5 and J is TRBJ1-1; 7 bases map to TRBD1. The junction had 11 bases not matched to a gene; V was cut back by 10 bases and J by 0 bases. The germline gives CDR1 MNHEY, CDR2 SVGAGI. This CDR3 spans 15 amino acids. CDR3 DNA sequence: TGTGCCACAAGACAGGGCAACGTGGTGAACACTGAAGCTTTCTTT. It codes for CATRQGNVVNTEAFF.

This chain uses TRBV3-1 (or the pseudogene TRBV3-2) with TRBJ2-4, with D perhaps TRBD2 (5 bases). This CDR3 spans 12 amino acids. Germline-derived CDR1 and CDR2 are LGHDT and YNNKEL (reference sequence). V gave up 8 bases and J gave up 11 bases, with 16 bases separating them. The CDR3 nucleotides read TGTGCCAGCCGTCCGGGGTCCGGGGTTCAGTACTTC. Residues: CASRPGSGVQYF.

This clone appeared a few times. J is TRBJ2-7 and V is TRBV28; 9 positions match TRBD2. CDR3 length: 15 amino acids. CDR1 MDHEN and CDR2 SYDVKM come from the germline V gene. Trimming cost V 6 bases and J 2 bases; bases outside gene matches: 8. CDR3 protein: CASSEAGGRAYEQYF. The CDR3 nucleotides read TGTGCCAGCAGCGAAGCGGGAGGCCGAGCCTACGAGCAGTACTTC.

The gene calls are TRBV2 and TRBJ2-7; the D gene is possibly TRBD1 (6 bases). Trimming cost V 4 bases and J 2 bases, with 9 bases left between them. The CDR3 has 13 amino acids. The germline V gene has CDR1 SNHLY and CDR2 FYNNEI. This CDR3 reads CASSARQAYEQYV. Here the CDR3 DNA reads TGTGCCAGCAGTGCCCGACAGGCCTACGAGCAGTACGTC.

The CDR3 sequence is CASSPTELAGTYEQYV. CDR3 sequence (DNA): TGTGCCAGCAGCCCTACGGAACTAGCGGGAACCTACGAGCAGTACGTC. This chain connects TRBV7-7 to TRBJ2-7, with TRBD2 identical over 10 bases. Germline V gene data show CDR1 as SSHAT and CDR2 as FNYEAQ (reference sequence). With 5 bases clipped from V and 2 bases from J, the junction kept 9 bases outside the gene matches. The CDR3 sequence is 16 residues long.

DNA of the CDR3: TGTGCCAGCAGACTAGCGGGAGGGCTCTTCAATGAGCAGTTCTTC. Translation: CASRLAGGLFNEQFF. The rearrangement links TRBV27 to TRBJ2-1; 13 nucleotides line up with TRBD2. The V gene end was trimmed by 6 bases and the J gene end by 6 bases; junction bases not matched to a gene: 5. The germline gives CDR1 MNHEY, CDR2 SMNVEV (reference sequence). The CDR3 extends over 15 amino acids.

This clone appeared a single time. The chain recombines TRBV30 with TRBJ2-1; no clear D. Trimming pared 0 bases from V and 10 bases from J, leaving 7 bases between. Germline CDR1 and CDR2: GTSNPN and SVGIG (reference sequence). The CDR3 is made up of 11 amino acids. This chain's CDR3 is CAWSVEPEQFF. Here the CDR3 DNA reads TGTGCCTGGAGTGTAGAGCCGGAGCAGTTCTTC. The entire variable domain, with the rest obtained from reference TRBV30 and TRBJ2-1, is as follows: SQTIHQWPATLVQPVGSPLSLECTVEGTSNPNLYWYRQAAGRGLQLLFYSVGIGQISSEVPQNLSASRPQDRQFILSSKKLLLSDSGFYLCAWSVEPEQFFGPGTRLTVL.

The rearrangement uses TRBV11-3 and TRBJ1-1; 8 positions agree with TRBD1. Germline CDR1 is SGHNT and CDR2 is YENEEA. Trimming took 5 bases from V and 6 from J; bases not matched to a gene: 14. There are 16 residues in the CDR3. The CDR3 nucleotides read TGTGCCAGCAGCCCGCCGTGGGGAGGACAGGGTGCTGAAGCTTTCTTT. This translates into CASSPPWGGQGAEAFF.

The chain combines TRBV28 with TRBJ1-3; D ambiguous. The ends were cut back, 3 bases at V and 0 bases at J, with 6 bases in the middle. The CDR3 sequence is 14 residues long. Germline lookup yields CDR1 MDHEN and CDR2 SYDVKM. The CDR3 loop reads CASSFIPSGNTIYF. The CDR3 region has the DNA TGTGCCAGCAGTTTTATCCCCTCTGGAAACACCATATATTTT.

The rearrangement links TRBV2 to TRBJ1-2; 8 bases line up with TRBD1. Germline V gene lookup returns CDR1 SNHLY and CDR2 FYNNEI. The CDR3 sequence is 13 residues long. J gave up 8 bases and V 5 bases, and 7 bases lay outside the gene matches. CDR3 nucleotide sequence: TGTGCCAGCAGTAGGGCCAGGGGGCGAGGCTACACCTTC. Residues: CASSRARGRGYTF.

The chain carries TRBV5-1 and TRBJ2-3, with 7 bases lining up with TRBD2. The CDR3 runs to 17 residues. The V gene's germline CDR1 is SGHRS and CDR2 YFSETQ. Unmatched junction bases numbered 8, after V lost 0 bases and J lost 1 base. The CDR3 DNA reads TGCGCCAGCAGCTTGGGGTCCGGGACTACCCGCACAGATACGCAGTATTTT. Its translation: CASSLGSGTTRTDTQYF.

V usage is TRBV5-1 and J usage is TRBJ2-2; TRBD1 matches 7 bases. Germline V gene sequence: CDR1 SGHRS, CDR2 YFSETQ. This CDR3 has 15 amino acids. V lost 3 bases, J lost 6 bases, and 8 bases stayed unmatched. The CDR3 sequence is CASSSPQGRPGELFF. As DNA, the CDR3 is TGCGCCAGCAGCTCCCCACAGGGGCGGCCCGGGGAGCTGTTTTTT.

This clone has only one observation. This chain connects TRBV4-1 to TRBJ2-2, with TRBD2 matching over 11 bases. CDR1 and CDR2 from the germline V gene are MGHRA and YSYEKL. Trimming removed 4 bases from V and 5 bases from J; junction bases left unmatched: 6. There are 16 residues in the CDR3. The CDR3 protein is CASSPGASGRTGELFF. CDR3 nucleotide sequence: TGCGCCAGCAGCCCCGGAGCTAGCGGGAGGACCGGGGAGCTGTTTTTT.

The chain employs TRBV29-1 and TRBJ2-1, with a tentative D call TRBD2 (6 bases). The V end was cut by 4 bases, the J end by 8 bases, with 15 bases between. The germline gives CDR1 SQVTM, CDR2 ANQGSEA. There are 13 residues in the CDR3. CDR3 sequence (DNA): TGCAGCGTTGGAGGCGGGGACGGGGATGAGCAGTTCTTC. Translation: CSVGGGDGDEQFF.

The chain combines TRBV3-1 (or the pseudogene TRBV3-2) with TRBJ2-7; D unresolved. This CDR3 is built from 13 residues. The germline CDR1 and CDR2 sequences are LGHDT and YNNKEL (reference sequence). With 4 bases removed from V and 5 bases from J, the gap between germline ends came to 12 bases. The CDR3 loop is CASSLTPINEQYV. The CDR3 DNA is TGTGCCAGCAGCCTGACACCCATCAACGAGCAGTACGTC.

V usage is TRBV29-1 and J usage is TRBJ2-6; D remains unclear. This CDR3 has 14 amino acids. V dropped 6 bases and J dropped 1 base, with 10 bases sitting between them. CDR1 is SQVTM, CDR2 ANQGSEA, per germline. The CDR3 DNA is TGCAGCGTCATGGCCAGTTCTGGGGCCAACGTCCTGACTTTC. Translated: CSVMASSGANVLTF.

The V and J genes are TRBV24-1 and TRBJ2-5, with 11 bases fitting TRBD2. Germline V gene data show CDR1 as KGHDR and CDR2 as SFDVKD. The CDR3 has 15 residues. V lost 6 bases and J lost 5; bases outside the gene matches: 7. CDR3 amino acids: CATSTTSGSWETQYF. CDR3 DNA sequence: TGTGCCACCAGTACCACTAGCGGGAGTTGGGAGACCCAGTACTTC.

The CDR3 is CASSLVRGVRYGYTF. In nucleotides, the CDR3 is TGTGCCAGCAGCTTAGTGCGGGGGGTTCGATATGGCTACACCTTC. The chain employs TRBV11-3 and TRBJ1-2; the D gene is possibly TRBD1 (5 bases). Germline assignment: CDR1 SGHNT and CDR2 YENEEA. Deletions cut 1 base from V and 5 bases from J, with 14 bases between. The length of the CDR3 is 15 residues.